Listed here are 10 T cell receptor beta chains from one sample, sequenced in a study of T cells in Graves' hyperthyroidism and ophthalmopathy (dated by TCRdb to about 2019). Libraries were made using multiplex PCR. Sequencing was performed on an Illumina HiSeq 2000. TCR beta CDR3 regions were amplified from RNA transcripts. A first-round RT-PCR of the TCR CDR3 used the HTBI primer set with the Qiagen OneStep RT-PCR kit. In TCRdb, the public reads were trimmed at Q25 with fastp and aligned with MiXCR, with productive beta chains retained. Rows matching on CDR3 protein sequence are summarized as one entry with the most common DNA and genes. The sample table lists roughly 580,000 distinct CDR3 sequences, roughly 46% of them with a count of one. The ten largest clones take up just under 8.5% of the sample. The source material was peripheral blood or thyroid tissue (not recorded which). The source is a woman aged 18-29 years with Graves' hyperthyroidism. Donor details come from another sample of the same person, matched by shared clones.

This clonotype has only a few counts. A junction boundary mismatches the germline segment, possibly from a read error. CDR3 nucleotides: TGTGCCAGCAGCTTCTACAGGGGTCGGGTCTCCCCGTCAGACTTC. It yields the protein CASSFYRGRVSPSDF. The J gene is TRBJ2-5, the V gene TRBV14, with 7 positions matching TRBD1. In germline, CDR1 is SGHDN, CDR2 FVKESK. The CDR3 totals 15 residues.

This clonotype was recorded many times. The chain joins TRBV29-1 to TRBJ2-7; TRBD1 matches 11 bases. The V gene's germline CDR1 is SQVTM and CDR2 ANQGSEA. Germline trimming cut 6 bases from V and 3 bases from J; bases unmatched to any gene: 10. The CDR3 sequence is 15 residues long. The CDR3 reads CSVELPGQGDYEQYF. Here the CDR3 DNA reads TGCAGCGTAGAGCTTCCGGGACAGGGGGACTACGAGCAGTACTTC.

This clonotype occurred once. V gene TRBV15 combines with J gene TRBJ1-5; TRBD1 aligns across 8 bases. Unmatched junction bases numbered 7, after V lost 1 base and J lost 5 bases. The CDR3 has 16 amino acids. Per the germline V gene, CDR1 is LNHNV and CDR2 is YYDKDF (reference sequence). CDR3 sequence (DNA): TGTGCCACCAGCAGAGGGACAGGGAGGGTGTATCAGCCCCAGCATTTT. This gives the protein CATSRGTGRVYQPQHF.

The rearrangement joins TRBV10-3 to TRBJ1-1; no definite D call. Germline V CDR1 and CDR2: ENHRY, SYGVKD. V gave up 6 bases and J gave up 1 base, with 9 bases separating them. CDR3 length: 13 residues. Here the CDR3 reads CAISGWQNTEAFF. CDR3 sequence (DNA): TGTGCCATCAGCGGGTGGCAGAACACTGAAGCTTTCTTT.

The CDR3 loop reads CATSDNTGDSYGYTF. DNA for the CDR3: TGTGCCACCAGTGACAACACAGGGGACAGCTATGGCTACACCTTC. The chain joins TRBV24-1 to TRBJ1-2; 7 bases agree with TRBD1. The CDR3 runs to 15 residues. Losses at the gene ends were 4 bases for V and 4 bases for J; bases not matched to a gene: 8. The V gene's germline CDR1 is KGHDR and CDR2 SFDVKD.

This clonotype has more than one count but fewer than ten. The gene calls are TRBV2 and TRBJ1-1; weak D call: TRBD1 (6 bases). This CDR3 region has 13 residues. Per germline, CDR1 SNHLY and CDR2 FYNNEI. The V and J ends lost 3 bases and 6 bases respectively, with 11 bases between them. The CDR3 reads CASSDSRTAEAFF. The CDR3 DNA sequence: TGTGCCAGCAGTGATTCGAGGACAGCTGAAGCTTTCTTT.

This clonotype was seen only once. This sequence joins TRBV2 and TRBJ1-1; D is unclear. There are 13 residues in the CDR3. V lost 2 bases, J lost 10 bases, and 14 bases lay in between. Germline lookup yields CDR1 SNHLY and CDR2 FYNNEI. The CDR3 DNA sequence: TGTGCCAGCAGTGAAAATGGGATGGGTGGAGCTTTCTTT. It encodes CASSENGMGGAFF.

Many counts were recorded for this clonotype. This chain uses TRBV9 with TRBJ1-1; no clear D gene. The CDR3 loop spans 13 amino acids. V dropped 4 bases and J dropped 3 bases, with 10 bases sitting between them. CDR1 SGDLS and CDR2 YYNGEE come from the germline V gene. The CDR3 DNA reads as TGTGCCAGCAGCCCCTCATCCTACACTGAAGCTTTCTTT. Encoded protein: CASSPSSYTEAFF.

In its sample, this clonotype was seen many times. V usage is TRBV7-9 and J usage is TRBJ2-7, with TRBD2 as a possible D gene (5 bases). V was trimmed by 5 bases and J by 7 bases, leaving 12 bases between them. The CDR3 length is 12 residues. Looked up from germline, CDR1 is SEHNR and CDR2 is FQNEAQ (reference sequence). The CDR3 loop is CASSPGLMEQYF. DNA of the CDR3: TGTGCCAGCAGCCCTGGACTGATGGAGCAGTACTTC.

CDR3 sequence (DNA): TGTGCCAGCAGTTACCTGTCAGACGATAATTCACCCCTCCACTTT. Protein product: CASSYLSDDNSPLHF. The gene calls are TRBV6-6 and TRBJ1-6; no clear D. Trimming took off 2 bases at V and 5 bases at J, with 10 bases between the two ends. Per the germline V gene, CDR1 is MNHNY and CDR2 is SVGAGI (reference sequence). There are 15 residues in the CDR3.